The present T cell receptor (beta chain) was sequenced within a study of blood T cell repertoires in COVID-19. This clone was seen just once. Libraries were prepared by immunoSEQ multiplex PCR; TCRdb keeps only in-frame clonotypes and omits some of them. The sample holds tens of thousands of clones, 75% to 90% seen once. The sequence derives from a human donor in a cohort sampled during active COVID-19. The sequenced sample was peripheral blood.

The CDR3 protein is CASSLGTGREQYF. The DNA of the CDR3 is TGCGCCAGCAGCCTGGGTACAGGGCGGGAGCAGTACTTC. The chain carries TRBV5-1 and TRBJ2-7, with D tentatively TRBD1 (6 bases). Between the trimmed V and J ends, which lost 4 bases and 7 bases, there was a span of 15 bases. CDR1 SGHRS and CDR2 YFSETQ come from the germline V gene. The CDR3 runs 13 residues.